This T cell receptor (beta chain) was captured in a study of CD4 T cells in relation to SARS-CoV-2 and coronaviruses. CDR3 size: 14 residues. Trimming took off 3 bases at V and 0 bases at J, with 8 bases between the two ends. In germline, CDR1 is SNHLY, CDR2 FYNNEI. Using immunoSEQ multiplex PCR, the repertoire was profiled, and TCRdb retains in-frame clones only, with some absent. The sample yields approximately 70,000 clones, 85% to 95% seen once. The unexposed donors gave CD4+ T cells in about 2010-2018, prior to COVID-19. This TCR was recovered from a human donor in good health. The chain recombines TRBV2 with TRBJ1-2; D may be TRBD1 (6 bases). Sequencing was carried out using naive CD4+ T cells from PBMCs. Subset: naive CD4+ T cells isolated by negative enrichment. CDR3 region: CASSDRTANYGYTF. CDR3 nucleotide sequence: TGTGCCAGCAGTGATAGGACAGCTAACTATGGCTACACCTTC.